This TCR beta chain was profiled in a study of human T cells and chemical hapten exposure. Study context: From small differences in pooled library volume came most of the variation in per-sample TCR yields. Study conclusions and caveats: TCRs at high frequency, those above 1 in 1000, did not change with DPC sensitization.

On this clonotype itself: Its antigen remains unknown.

The library attached unique molecular identifiers to individual cDNA molecules. Study processing details: Counts of TCRs in each sample centred on a median of around 96,000 and extended from around 25,000 to 690,000. TCRdb reanalysed the 5' RACE reads using MiXCR and keeps one entry per CDR3 protein. The V and J calls follow TCRdb's processing rather than the paper's. The table has 81,000 or so distinct CDR3 sequences, roughly 8% seen once. The starting material, unfractionated whole blood, was used for total RNA extraction. The CDR3 is 16 amino acids. Germline CDR1 MNHEY, CDR2 SVGAGI. The ends were cut back, 0 bases at V and 1 base at J, with 12 bases in the middle.

The chain is built from TRBV6-5 and TRBJ1-2; D is undetermined. The receptor was derived from a male donor in good health. This CDR3 is CASSYSTQRLNYGYTF. CDR3 coding DNA: TGTGCCAGCAGTTACTCGACGCAGCGACTTAACTATGGCTACACCTTC.